The sequence of this T cell receptor (beta chain) was determined in a study of shared clonotypes between healthy human individuals. Study observations and caveats: The diversity represented, both genetic and in exposure history, was limited by few donors. Rarefaction curves obtained for sorted subsets showed sequencing incomplete despite large depth.

Naivety among CD8 cells was defined by CD45RO negativity and positive CCR7 selection, thereby excluding terminally differentiated effector memory CD45RA+ cells. Recent acute infections and vaccinations were absent in the healthy HIV-negative adult donors. About this clone: What it binds is unknown.

As handled by the study authors: As immunoSEQ supplied junction-only sequences (without quality scores), filtering differed. This table comes from immunoSEQ multiplex PCR, and its TCRdb copy is limited to in-frame clones, with some not included. V and J calls and clone size come straight from that table; D and trimming were deduced from the DNA. The sample includes approximately 740,000 clones, over 90% of them seen just once. The sequenced sample consisted of naive CD8+ T cells sorted from blood. The TCR was taken from a man aged 25-45 years in good health.

The CDR3 bases are TGTGCCAGCAGTTCCCCCAGTGGACTATACAATGAGCAGTTCTTC. It specifies CASSSPSGLYNEQFF. This chain connects TRBV27 to TRBJ2-1; perhaps TRBD2 as D (6 bases). In germline, CDR1 is MNHEY, CDR2 SMNVEV (reference sequence). The CDR3 has 15 amino acids. V was trimmed by 4 bases and J by 4 bases, leaving 14 bases between them.